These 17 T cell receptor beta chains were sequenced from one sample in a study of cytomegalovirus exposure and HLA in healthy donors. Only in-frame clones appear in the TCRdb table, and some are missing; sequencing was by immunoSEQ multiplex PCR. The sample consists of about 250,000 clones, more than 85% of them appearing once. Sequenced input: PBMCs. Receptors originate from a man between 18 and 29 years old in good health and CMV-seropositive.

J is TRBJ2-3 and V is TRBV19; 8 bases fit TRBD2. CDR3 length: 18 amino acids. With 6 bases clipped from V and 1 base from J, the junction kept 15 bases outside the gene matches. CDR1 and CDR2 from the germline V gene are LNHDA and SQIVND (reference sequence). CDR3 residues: CASSSLAGGRARTDTQYF. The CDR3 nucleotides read TGTGCCAGTAGCTCCTTGGCGGGAGGAAGGGCCCGCACAGATACGCAGTATTTT.

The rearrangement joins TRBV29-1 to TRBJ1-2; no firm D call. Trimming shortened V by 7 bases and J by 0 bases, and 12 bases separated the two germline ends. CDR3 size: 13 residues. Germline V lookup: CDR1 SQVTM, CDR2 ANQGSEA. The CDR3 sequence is CSAVDGANYGYTF. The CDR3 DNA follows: TGCAGCGCCGTCGACGGGGCTAACTATGGCTACACCTTC.

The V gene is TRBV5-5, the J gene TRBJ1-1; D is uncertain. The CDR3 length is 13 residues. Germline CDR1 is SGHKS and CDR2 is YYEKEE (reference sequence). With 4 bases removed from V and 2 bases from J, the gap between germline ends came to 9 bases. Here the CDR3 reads CASSATANTEAFF. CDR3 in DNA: TGTGCCAGCAGCGCAACAGCAAACACTGAAGCTTTCTTT. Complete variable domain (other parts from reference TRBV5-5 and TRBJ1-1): DAGVTQSPTHLIKTRGQQVTLRCSPISGHKSVSWYQQVLGQGPQFIFQYYEKEERGRGNFPDRFSARQFPNYSSELNVNALLLGDSALYLCASSATANTEAFFGQGTRLTVV.

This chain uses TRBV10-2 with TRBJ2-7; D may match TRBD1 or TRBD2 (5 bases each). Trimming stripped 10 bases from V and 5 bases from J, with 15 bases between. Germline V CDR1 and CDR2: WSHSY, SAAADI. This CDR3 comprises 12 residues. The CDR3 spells CATLSEGNEQYF. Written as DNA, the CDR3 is TGCGCCACCCTGAGCGAGGGGAACGAGCAGTACTTC.

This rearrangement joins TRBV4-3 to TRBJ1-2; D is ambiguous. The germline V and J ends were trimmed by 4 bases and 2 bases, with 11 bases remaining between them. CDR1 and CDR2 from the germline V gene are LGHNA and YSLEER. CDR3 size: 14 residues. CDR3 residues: CASSLQKENYGYTF. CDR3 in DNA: TGCGCCAGCAGCCTCCAGAAGGAAAACTATGGCTACACCTTC.

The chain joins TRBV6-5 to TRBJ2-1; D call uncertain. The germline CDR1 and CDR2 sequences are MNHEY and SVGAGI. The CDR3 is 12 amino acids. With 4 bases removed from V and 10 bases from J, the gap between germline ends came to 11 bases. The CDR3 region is CASSFDGYEQFF. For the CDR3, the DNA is TGTGCCAGCAGTTTCGACGGGTACGAGCAGTTCTTC.

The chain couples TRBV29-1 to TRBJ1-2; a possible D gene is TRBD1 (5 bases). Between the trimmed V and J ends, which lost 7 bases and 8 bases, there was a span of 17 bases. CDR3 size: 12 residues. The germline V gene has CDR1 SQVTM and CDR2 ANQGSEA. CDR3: CSARDGGSGYTF. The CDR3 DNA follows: TGCAGCGCCCGTGACGGGGGTTCAGGCTACACCTTC.

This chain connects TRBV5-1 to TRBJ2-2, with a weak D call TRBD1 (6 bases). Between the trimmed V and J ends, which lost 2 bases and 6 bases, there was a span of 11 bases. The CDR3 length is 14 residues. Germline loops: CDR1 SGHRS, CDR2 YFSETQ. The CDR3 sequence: CASSFGQKAGELFF. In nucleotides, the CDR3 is TGCGCCAGCAGCTTTGGACAGAAGGCCGGGGAGCTGTTTTTT.

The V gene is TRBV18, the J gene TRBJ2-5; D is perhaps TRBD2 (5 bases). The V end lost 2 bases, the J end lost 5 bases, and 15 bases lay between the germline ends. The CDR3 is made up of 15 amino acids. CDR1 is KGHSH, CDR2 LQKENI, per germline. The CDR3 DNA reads TGTGCCAGCTCACCAGTGGGAGAGAGTCTGGAGACCCAGTACTTC. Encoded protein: CASSPVGESLETQYF.

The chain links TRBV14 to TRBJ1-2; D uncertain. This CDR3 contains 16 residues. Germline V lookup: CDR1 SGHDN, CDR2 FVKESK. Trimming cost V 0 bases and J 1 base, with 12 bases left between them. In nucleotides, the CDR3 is TGTGCCAGCAGCCAAGATCTTTGGACGGGTAACTATGGCTACACCTTC. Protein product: CASSQDLWTGNYGYTF.

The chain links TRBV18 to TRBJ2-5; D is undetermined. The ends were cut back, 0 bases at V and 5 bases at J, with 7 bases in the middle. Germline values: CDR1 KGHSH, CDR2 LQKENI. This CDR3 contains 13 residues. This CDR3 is CASSPPSSETQYF. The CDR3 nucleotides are TGTGCCAGCTCACCACCTTCGTCGGAGACCCAGTACTTC.

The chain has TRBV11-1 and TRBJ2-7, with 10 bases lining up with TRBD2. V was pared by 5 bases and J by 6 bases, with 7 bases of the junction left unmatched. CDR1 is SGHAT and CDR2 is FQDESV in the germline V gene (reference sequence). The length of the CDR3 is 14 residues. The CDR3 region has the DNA TGTGCCAGCAGCCAAACTAGCGGGATAGGCGAGCAGTACTTC. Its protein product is CASSQTSGIGEQYF.

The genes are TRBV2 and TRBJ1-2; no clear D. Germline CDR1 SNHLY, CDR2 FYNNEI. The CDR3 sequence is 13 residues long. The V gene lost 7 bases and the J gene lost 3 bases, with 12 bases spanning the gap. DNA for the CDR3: TGTGCCAGCACCGTAGAGTATTACTATGGCTACACCTTC. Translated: CASTVEYYYGYTF.

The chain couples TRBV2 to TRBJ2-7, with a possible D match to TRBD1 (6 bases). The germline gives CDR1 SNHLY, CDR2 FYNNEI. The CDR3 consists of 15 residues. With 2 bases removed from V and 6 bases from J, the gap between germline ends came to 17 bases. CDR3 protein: CASSERPGQLVEQYF. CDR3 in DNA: TGTGCCAGCAGTGAACGGCCAGGACAGTTGGTCGAGCAGTACTTC. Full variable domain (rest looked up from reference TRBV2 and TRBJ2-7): EPEVTQTPSHQVTQMGQEVILRCVPISNHLYFYWYRQILGQKVEFLVSFYNNEISEKSEIFDDQFSVERPDGSNFTLKIRSTKLEDSAMYFCASSERPGQLVEQYFGPGTRLTVT.

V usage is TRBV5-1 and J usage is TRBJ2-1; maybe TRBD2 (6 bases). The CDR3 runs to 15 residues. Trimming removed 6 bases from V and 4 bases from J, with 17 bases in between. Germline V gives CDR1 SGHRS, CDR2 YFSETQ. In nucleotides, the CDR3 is TGCGCCAGCACCCGGGAGACTTTCCCATACAATGAGCAGTTCTTC. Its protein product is CASTRETFPYNEQFF.

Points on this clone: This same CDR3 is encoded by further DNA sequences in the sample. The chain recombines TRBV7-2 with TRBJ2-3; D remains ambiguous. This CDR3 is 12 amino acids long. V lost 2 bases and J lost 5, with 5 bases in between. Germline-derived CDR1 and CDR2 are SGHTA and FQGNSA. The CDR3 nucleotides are TGTGCCAGCAGCTTACAGAGAGATACGCAGTATTTT. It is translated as CASSLQRDTQYF.

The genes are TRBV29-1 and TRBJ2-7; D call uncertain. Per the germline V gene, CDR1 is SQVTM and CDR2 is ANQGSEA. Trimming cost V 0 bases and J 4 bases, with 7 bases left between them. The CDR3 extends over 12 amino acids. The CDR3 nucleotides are TGCAGCGTTGAAGATAGCAGGTACGAGCAGTACTTC. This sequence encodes CSVEDSRYEQYF.